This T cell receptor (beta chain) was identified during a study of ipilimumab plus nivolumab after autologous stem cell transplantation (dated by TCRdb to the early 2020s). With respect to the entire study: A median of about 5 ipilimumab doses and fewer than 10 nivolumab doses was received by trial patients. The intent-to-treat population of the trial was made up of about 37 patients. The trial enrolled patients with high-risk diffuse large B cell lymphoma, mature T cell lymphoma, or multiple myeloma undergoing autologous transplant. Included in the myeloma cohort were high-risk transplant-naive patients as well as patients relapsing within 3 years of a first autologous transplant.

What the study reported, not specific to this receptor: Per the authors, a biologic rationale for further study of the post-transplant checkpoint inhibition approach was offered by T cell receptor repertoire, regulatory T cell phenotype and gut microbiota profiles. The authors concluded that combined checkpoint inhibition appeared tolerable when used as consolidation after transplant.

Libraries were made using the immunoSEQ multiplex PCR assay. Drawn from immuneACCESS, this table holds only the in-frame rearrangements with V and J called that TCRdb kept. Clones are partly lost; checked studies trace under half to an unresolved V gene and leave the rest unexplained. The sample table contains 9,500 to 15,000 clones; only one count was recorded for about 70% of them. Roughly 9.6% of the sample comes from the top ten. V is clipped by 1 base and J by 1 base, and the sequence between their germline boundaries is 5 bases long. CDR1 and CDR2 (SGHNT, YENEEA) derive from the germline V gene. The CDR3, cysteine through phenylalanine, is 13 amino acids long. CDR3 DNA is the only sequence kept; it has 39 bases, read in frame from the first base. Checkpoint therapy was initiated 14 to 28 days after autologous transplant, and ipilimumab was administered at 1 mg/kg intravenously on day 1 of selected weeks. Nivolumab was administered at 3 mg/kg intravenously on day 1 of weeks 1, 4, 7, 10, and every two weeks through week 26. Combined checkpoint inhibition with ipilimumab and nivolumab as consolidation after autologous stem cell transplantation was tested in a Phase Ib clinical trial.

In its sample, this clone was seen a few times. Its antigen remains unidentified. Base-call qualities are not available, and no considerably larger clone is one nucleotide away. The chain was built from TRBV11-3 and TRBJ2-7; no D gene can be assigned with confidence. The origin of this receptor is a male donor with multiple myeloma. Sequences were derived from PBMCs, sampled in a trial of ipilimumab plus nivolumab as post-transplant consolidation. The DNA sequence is TGTGCCAGCAGCTTAGGGGGTTCCTACGAGCAGTACTTC. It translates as CASSLGGSYEQYF.